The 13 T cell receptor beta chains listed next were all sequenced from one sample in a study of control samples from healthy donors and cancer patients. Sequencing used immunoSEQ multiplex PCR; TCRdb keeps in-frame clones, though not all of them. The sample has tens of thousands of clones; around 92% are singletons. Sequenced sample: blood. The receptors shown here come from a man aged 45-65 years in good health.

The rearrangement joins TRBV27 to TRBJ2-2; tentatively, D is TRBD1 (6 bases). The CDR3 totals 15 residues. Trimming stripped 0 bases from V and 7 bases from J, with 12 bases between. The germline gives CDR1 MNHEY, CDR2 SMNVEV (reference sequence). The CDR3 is CASSLSVGAGGELFF. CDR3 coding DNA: TGTGCCAGCAGTTTATCGGTGGGGGCGGGCGGGGAGCTGTTTTTT.

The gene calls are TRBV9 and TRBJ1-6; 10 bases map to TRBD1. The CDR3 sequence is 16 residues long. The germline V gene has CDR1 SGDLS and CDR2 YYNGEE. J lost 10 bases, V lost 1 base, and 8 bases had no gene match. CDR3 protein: CASSVLTGTGESPLHF. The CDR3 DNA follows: TGTGCCAGCAGCGTACTGACGGGGACAGGGGAATCACCCCTCCACTTT.

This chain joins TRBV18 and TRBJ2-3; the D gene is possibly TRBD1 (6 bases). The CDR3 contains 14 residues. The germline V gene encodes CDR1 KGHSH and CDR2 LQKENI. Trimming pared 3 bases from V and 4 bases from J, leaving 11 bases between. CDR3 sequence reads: CASSPWGPPDTQYF. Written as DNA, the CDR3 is TGTGCCAGCTCACCTTGGGGGCCACCAGATACGCAGTATTTT.

CDR3 protein: CASHGSNKNIQYF. Here the CDR3 DNA reads TGTGCCAGCCATGGAAGCAACAAAAACATTCAGTACTTC. This sequence joins TRBV6-5 and TRBJ2-4; D gene ambiguous. V lost 8 bases and J 3 bases, leaving 11 bases between the germline ends. CDR1 and CDR2 (germline): MNHEY, SVGAGI. CDR3 size: 13 residues.

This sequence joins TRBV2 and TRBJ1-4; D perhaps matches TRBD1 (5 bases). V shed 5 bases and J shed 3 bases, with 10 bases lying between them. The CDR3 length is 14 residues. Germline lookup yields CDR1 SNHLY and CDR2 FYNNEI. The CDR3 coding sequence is TGTGCCAGCAGTAGGGGACGCTCTAATGAAAAACTGTTTTTT. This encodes CASSRGRSNEKLFF.

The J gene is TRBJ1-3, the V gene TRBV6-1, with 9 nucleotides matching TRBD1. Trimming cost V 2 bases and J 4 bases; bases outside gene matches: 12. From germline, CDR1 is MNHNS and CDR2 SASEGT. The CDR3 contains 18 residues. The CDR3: CASSEYIPTGGLGNTIYF. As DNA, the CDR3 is TGTGCCAGCAGTGAATACATCCCGACAGGGGGATTGGGAAACACCATATATTTT.

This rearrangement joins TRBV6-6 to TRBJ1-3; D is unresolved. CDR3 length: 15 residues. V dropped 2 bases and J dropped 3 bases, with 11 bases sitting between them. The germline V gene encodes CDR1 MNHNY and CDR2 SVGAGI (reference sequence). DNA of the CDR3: TGTGCCAGCAGTTACACGGAGAGGCGTGGAAACACCATATATTTT. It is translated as CASSYTERRGNTIYF.

CDR3 amino acids: CASSIDGDYEQYF. CDR3 sequence (DNA): TGTGCCAGCAGCATCGACGGGGACTACGAGCAGTACTTC. J is TRBJ2-7 and V is TRBV7-3; D is possibly TRBD2 (5 bases). CDR1 and CDR2 (germline): SGHTA, FQGTGA. The V end lost 5 bases, the J end lost 3 bases, and 11 bases lay between the germline ends. The CDR3 has 13 residues.

The CDR3 loop reads CASSLPTENTEAFF. Written as DNA, the CDR3 is TGCGCCAGCAGCTTGCCTACAGAGAACACTGAAGCTTTCTTT. The rearrangement uses TRBV5-1 and TRBJ1-1; D ambiguous. Germline-derived CDR1 and CDR2 are SGHRS and YFSETQ. The CDR3 loop spans 14 amino acids. V was pared by 1 base and J by 1 base, with 8 bases between.

This CDR3 reads CASSFSIGQDGYTF. Here the CDR3 DNA reads TGTGCCAGCAGCTTCTCAATCGGACAAGATGGCTACACCTTC. The chain employs TRBV5-4 and TRBJ1-2; possibly TRBD1 for D (5 bases). The CDR3 totals 14 residues. V gave up 2 bases and J gave up 6 bases, with 14 bases separating them. Germline CDR1 SGHNT, CDR2 YYREEE (reference sequence).

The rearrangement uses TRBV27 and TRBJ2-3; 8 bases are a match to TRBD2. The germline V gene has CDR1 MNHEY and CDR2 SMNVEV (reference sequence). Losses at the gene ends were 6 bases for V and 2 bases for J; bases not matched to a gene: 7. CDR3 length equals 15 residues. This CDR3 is CASRGFGGATDTQYF. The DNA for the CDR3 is TGTGCCAGCAGGGGGTTCGGGGGGGCCACAGATACGCAGTATTTT.

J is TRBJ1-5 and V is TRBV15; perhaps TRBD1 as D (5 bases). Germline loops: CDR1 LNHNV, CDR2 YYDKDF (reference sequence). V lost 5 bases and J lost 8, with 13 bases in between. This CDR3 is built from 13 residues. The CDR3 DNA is TGTGCCACCAGCCCCAGGGAGGGAAAGCCCCAGCATTTT. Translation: CATSPREGKPQHF.

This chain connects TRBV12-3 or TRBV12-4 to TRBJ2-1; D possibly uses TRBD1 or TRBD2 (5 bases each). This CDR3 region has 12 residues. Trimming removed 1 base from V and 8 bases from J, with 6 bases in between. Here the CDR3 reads CASSLGGDEQFF. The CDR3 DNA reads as TGTGCCAGCAGTTTAGGAGGGGATGAGCAGTTCTTC.